A single sample is the source of the 5 T cell receptor beta chains below, sequenced in a study of radiotherapy plus CTLA-4 blockade in lung cancer. Profiling relied on immunoSEQ multiplex PCR, and the TCRdb table lists in-frame clones only, not all of them. The sample includes tens of thousands of clones, approximately 82% seen only once; the top ten take around 7.5%. Sequencing was performed on peripheral blood, taken from a patient treated with radiotherapy plus ipilimumab. These TCRs come from a human donor with non-small cell lung cancer who had stable disease on radiotherapy plus ipilimumab.

This clone appeared once. This sequence joins TRBV11-2 and TRBJ2-2; the match to TRBD1 covers 8 bases. V lost 1 base to trimming and J lost 0 bases; unmatched junction nucleotides: 1. The CDR3 has 16 amino acids. The germline CDR1 and CDR2 sequences are SGHAT and FQNNGV. CDR3 sequence reads: CASSLAGGANTGELFF. DNA for the CDR3: TGTGCCAGCAGCTTAGCAGGGGGCGCGAACACCGGGGAGCTGTTTTTT.

V usage is TRBV28 and J usage is TRBJ2-4, with D perhaps matching TRBD1 or TRBD2 (6 bases each). The germline V gene has CDR1 MDHEN and CDR2 SYDVKM. V lost 2 bases to trimming and J lost 5 bases, with 16 bases between them. CDR3 length equals 16 residues. The DNA for the CDR3 is TGTGCCAGCAGTTTAGGGGGGCGCGGGGTGGAAAACATTCAGTACTTC. Its protein product is CASSLGGRGVENIQYF.

The chain has TRBV11-2 and TRBJ2-3, with 7 nucleotides matching TRBD1. CDR1 SGHAT and CDR2 FQNNGV come from the germline V gene. Trimming took 2 bases from V and 1 from J; bases not matched to a gene: 6. CDR3 size: 16 residues. The CDR3 bases are TGTGCCAGCAGCTTAAACAGGGGTAAAGGCACAGATACGCAGTATTTT. Encoded protein: CASSLNRGKGTDTQYF.

The gene calls are TRBV19 and TRBJ1-5; no clear D. The CDR3 contains 16 residues. Germline lookup yields CDR1 LNHDA and CDR2 SQIVND (reference sequence). V gave up 8 bases and J gave up 0 bases, with 17 bases separating them. The CDR3 DNA is TGTGCCAGTCGGACTCTTTGGGCAAATAGCAATCAGCCCCAGCATTTT. It codes for CASRTLWANSNQPQHF.

This CDR3 reads CAWSVAPSGDTQYF. The CDR3 coding sequence is TGTGCCTGGAGTGTAGCACCTAGCGGTGATACGCAGTATTTT. The chain joins TRBV30 to TRBJ2-3; the match to TRBD2 covers 7 bases. The CDR3 sequence is 14 residues long. Per the germline V gene, CDR1 is GTSNPN and CDR2 is SVGIG (reference sequence). The J segment lost 6 bases and the V segment lost 0 bases, leaving 6 bases of the junction unmatched.